One sample yielded the 7 T cell receptor beta chains listed below, sequenced in a study of blood T cell repertoires in COVID-19. Using immunoSEQ multiplex PCR, the repertoire was profiled, and TCRdb retains in-frame clones only, with some absent. This sample has some 330,000 clones, with about nine tenths found just once. The sample comprised PBMCs or T cells enriched from blood (not recorded which). Every receptor here comes from a man in his thirties or forties who had recovered from COVID-19.

The gene calls are TRBV2 and TRBJ1-4, with a tentative D call TRBD1 (5 bases). The CDR3 contains 13 residues. Trimming shortened V by 7 bases and J by 4 bases, and 10 bases separated the two germline ends. Per the germline V gene, CDR1 is SNHLY and CDR2 is FYNNEI. The CDR3 spells CASMGGNNEKLFF. The CDR3, as DNA: TGTGCCAGCATGGGGGGGAATAATGAAAAACTGTTTTTT.

V gene TRBV4-1 combines with J gene TRBJ1-1; D not certain. This CDR3 contains 16 residues. CDR1 MGHRA and CDR2 YSYEKL come from the germline V gene. Trimming stripped 4 bases from V and 0 bases from J, with 15 bases between. The CDR3 DNA reads as TGCGCCAGCAGCCCCGTAGTGGGCAGGCTGAACACTGAAGCTTTCTTT. The encoded protein is CASSPVVGRLNTEAFF.

The chain carries TRBV4-1 and TRBJ1-2; D remains unclear. This CDR3 region has 15 residues. Germline V gene data show CDR1 as MGHRA and CDR2 as YSYEKL. Deletions cut 6 bases from V and 2 bases from J, with 16 bases between. DNA of the CDR3: TGCGCCAGCAGTCTAACCGAGACACTCAACTATGGCTACACCTTC. Its translation is CASSLTETLNYGYTF.

The chain couples TRBV15 to TRBJ2-3; 12 bases agree with TRBD2. The V and J ends lost 4 bases and 5 bases, in that order; junction bases with no gene match: 10. CDR3 size: 17 residues. In germline, CDR1 is LNHNV, CDR2 YYDKDF (reference sequence). Here the CDR3 reads CATSTGQLAGGVDTQYF. The DNA for the CDR3 is TGTGCCACCAGCACCGGACAGCTAGCGGGAGGGGTAGATACGCAGTATTTT.

This chain links TRBV2 with TRBJ2-7; 9 bases fit TRBD2. The V segment lost 4 bases and the J segment 5 bases; nucleotides outside the gene matches: 12. Germline V gives CDR1 SNHLY, CDR2 FYNNEI. This CDR3 is built from 16 residues. The CDR3 region is CASSGLAGGLYNEQYF. CDR3 DNA sequence: TGTGCCAGCAGTGGTCTGGCGGGAGGGCTTTACAACGAGCAGTACTTC.

The J gene is TRBJ1-5, the V gene TRBV5-8; 12 bases align to TRBD1. Germline CDR1 is SGHTS and CDR2 is YDEGEE. V shed 4 bases and J 8 bases; nucleotides not matched to a gene: 19. This CDR3 is 19 amino acids long. The CDR3 DNA sequence: TGTGCCAGCAGCCCACCCCACGGGACAGGGGGCAACATGATGGAGCCCCAGCATTTT. It translates to CASSPPHGTGGNMMEPQHF.

The V gene is TRBV14, the J gene TRBJ2-1; a weak D match, TRBD1 (6 bases). V was trimmed by 4 bases and J by 8 bases, leaving 9 bases between them. CDR3 size: 12 residues. Germline V gives CDR1 SGHDN, CDR2 FVKESK. Here the CDR3 reads CASSRTGYEQFF. The CDR3 DNA follows: TGTGCCAGCAGCCGAACAGGGTATGAGCAGTTCTTC. The complete variable domain, with remaining parts taken from reference TRBV14 and TRBJ2-1, reads EAGVTQFPSHSVIEKGQTVTLRCDPISGHDNLYWYRRVMGKEIKFLLHFVKESKQDESGMPNNRFLAERTGGTYSTLKVQPAELEDSGVYFCASSRTGYEQFFGPGTRLTVL.